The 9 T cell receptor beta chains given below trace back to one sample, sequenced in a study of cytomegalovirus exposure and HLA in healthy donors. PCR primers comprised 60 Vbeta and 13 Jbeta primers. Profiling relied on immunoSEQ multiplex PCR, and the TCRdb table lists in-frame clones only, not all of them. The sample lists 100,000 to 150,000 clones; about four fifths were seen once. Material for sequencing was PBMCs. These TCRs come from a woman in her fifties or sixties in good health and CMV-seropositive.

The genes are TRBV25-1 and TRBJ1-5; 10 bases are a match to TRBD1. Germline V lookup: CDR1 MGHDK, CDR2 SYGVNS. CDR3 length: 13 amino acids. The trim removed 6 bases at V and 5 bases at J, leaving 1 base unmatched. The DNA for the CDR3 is TGTGCCAGCAGCGGACAGGGGGATCAGCCCCAGCATTTT. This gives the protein CASSGQGDQPQHF.

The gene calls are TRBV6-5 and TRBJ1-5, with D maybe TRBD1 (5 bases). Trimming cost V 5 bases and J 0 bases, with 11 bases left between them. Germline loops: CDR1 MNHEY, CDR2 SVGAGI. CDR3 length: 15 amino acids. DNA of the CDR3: TGTGCCAGCAGTGGAAAAGACAGTAGCAATCAGCCCCAGCATTTT. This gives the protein CASSGKDSSNQPQHF.

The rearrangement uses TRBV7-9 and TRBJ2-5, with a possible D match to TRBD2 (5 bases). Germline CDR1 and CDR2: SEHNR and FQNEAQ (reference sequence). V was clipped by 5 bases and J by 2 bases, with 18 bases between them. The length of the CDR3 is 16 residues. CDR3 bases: TGTGCCAGCAGCCCTACCTCCCGGGGAGTACAAGAGACCCAGTACTTC. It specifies CASSPTSRGVQETQYF. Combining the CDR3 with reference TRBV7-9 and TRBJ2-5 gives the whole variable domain DTGVSQNPRHKITKRGQNVTFRCDPISEHNRLYWYRQTLGQGPEFLTYFQNEAQLEKSRLLSDRFSAERPKGSFSTLEIQRTEQGDSAMYLCASSPTSRGVQETQYFGPGTRLLVL.

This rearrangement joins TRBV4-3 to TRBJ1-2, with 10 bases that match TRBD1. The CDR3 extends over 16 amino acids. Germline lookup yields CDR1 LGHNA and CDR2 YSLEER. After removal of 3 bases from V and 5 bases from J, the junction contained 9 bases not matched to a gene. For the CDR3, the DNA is TGCGCCAGCAGCCATCCCTCCCGGGACAGGGGATATGGCTACACCTTC. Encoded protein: CASSHPSRDRGYGYTF.

CDR3 sequence (DNA): TGCGCCAGCAGCGTTGGCCAAACTAGCGGGAGTGGTTACGAGCAGTACTTC. This encodes CASSVGQTSGSGYEQYF. The rearrangement uses TRBV5-1 and TRBJ2-7; TRBD2 matches at 11 bases. Looked up from germline, CDR1 is SGHRS and CDR2 is YFSETQ. The CDR3 covers 17 residues. The ends lost 4 bases at V and 4 bases at J; junction bases unmatched: 13.

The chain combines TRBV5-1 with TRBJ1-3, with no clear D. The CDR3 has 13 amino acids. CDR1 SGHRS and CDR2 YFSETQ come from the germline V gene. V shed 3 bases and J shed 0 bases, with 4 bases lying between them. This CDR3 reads CASSYYSGNTIYF. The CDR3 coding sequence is TGCGCCAGCAGCTACTACTCTGGAAACACCATATATTTT.

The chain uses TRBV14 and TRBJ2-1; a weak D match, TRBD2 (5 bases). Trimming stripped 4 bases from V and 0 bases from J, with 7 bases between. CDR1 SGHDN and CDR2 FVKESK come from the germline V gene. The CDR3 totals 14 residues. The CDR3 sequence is CASSPGFSYNEQFF. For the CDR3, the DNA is TGTGCCAGCAGCCCGGGGTTCTCCTACAATGAGCAGTTCTTC.

CDR3 DNA sequence: TGCGCCAGCAGTCAATCGATGGGCCTTAAGAACACTGAAGCTTTCTTT. It translates to CASSQSMGLKNTEAFF. This rearrangement joins TRBV23-1 to TRBJ1-1, with unresolved D. TRBV23-1 carries the ORF label, with uncertain function. V shed 0 bases and J shed 1 base, with 12 bases lying between them. The CDR3 length is 16 residues.

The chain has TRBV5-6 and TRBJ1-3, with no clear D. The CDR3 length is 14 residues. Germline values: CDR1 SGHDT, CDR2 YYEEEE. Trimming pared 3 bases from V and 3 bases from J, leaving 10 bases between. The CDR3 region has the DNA TGTGCCAGCAGCTGGGCCTCGAGTGGAAACACCATATATTTT. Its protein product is CASSWASSGNTIYF.